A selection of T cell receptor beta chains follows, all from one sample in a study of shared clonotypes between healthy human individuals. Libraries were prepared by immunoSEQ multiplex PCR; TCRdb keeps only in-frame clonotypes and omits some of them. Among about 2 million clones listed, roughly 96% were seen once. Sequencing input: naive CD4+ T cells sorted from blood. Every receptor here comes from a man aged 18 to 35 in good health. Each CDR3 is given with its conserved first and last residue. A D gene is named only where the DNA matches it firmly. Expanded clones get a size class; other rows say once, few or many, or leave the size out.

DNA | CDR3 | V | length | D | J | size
TGCGCCAGCAGCCAAGTAGGGCGGGACAGGGGAACAGATACGCAGTATTTT | CASSQVGRDRGTDTQYF | TRBV4-1 | 17 | TRBD1 | TRBJ2-3 | NA
TGTGCCAGCAGCTTAACGGGTCCCCTGAGGAACACTGAAGCTTTCTTT | CASSLTGPLRNTEAFF | TRBV13 | 16 | NA | TRBJ1-1 | once
TGTGCCAGCACCATGGGACAGGGTAAGAAGTTCGGCTATGGCTACACCTTC | CASTMGQGKKFGYGYTF | TRBV2 | 17 | TRBD1 | TRBJ1-2 | NA
TGTGCCAGCAGCCCCCGTGCTGTCGAGCAGTACTTC | CASSPRAVEQYF | TRBV7-2 | 12 | NA | TRBJ2-7 | NA
TGTGCCAGCACTTTACCGGGACGGGAGACCCAGTACTTC | CASTLPGRETQYF | TRBV28 | 13 | NA | TRBJ2-5 | NA
TGTGCCAGCAGTCGGACAGTCTATAGCAATCAGCCCCAGCATTTT | CASSRTVYSNQPQHF | TRBV6-1 | 15 | NA | TRBJ1-5 | once
TGTGCCAGCAGCTCGACAGGGGGAAGGGACACTGAAGCTTTCTTT | CASSSTGGRDTEAFF | TRBV5-6 | 15 | TRBD1 | TRBJ1-1 | NA
TGTGCCAGCAGTTACTCGGACAGGGTAGGGAGTGAGCAGTTCTTC | CASSYSDRVGSEQFF | TRBV6-5 | 15 | TRBD1 | TRBJ2-1 | NA
TGTGCCAGCTCACCAGGGACTAGTGGCACAGATACGCAGTATTTT | CASSPGTSGTDTQYF | TRBV18 | 15 | TRBD2 | TRBJ2-3 | once
TGTGCCAGCAGCTTTTTCGAGACCCAGTACTTC | CASSFFETQYF | TRBV11-3 | 11 | NA | TRBJ2-5 | NA
TGTGCCAGCAGCGGAACGGGACATATCTTCTATGGCTACACCTTC | CASSGTGHIFYGYTF | TRBV2 | 15 | NA | TRBJ1-2 | NA
TGTGCCTGGAGTGTACGAAGAAGCTCTGGAAACACCATATATTTT | CAWSVRRSSGNTIYF | TRBV30 | 15 | NA | TRBJ1-3 | NA
TGTGCTAGCAGCTTCGGGGGCGCCAGGGATACGCAGTATTTT | CASSFGGARDTQYF | TRBV7-7 | 14 | NA | TRBJ2-3 | NA
TGTGCCAGCAGCTCCAGGCGGAGGGCGGAGGAGACCCAGTACTTC | CASSSRRRAEETQYF | TRBV11-2 | 15 | NA | TRBJ2-5 | NA
TGTGCCATCAGCCGGACTTCCTACGAGCAGTACTTC | CAISRTSYEQYF | TRBV10-3 | 12 | NA | TRBJ2-7 | NA
TGCGCCAGCAGCTTGGTCGGGACATCTCAAGAGACCCAGTACTTC | CASSLVGTSQETQYF | TRBV5-1 | 15 | NA | TRBJ2-5 | NA
TGTGCCAGCATGGGCAGCTTAAATGAAAAACTGTTTTTT | CASMGSLNEKLFF | TRBV6-1 | 13 | NA | TRBJ1-4 | NA
TGTGCCAGCGGGACTGGACCCTATGGCTACACCTTC | CASGTGPYGYTF | TRBV27 | 12 | NA | TRBJ1-2 | NA
TGTGCCAGCAGCTTAGCGTACCGACAGGGATTATTTAGTGGCTACACCTTC | CASSLAYRQGLFSGYTF | TRBV7-9 | 17 | TRBD1 | TRBJ1-2 | NA
TGTGCCAGCAGTCGGACAGGTCCATTAAATCAGCCCCAGCATTTT | CASSRTGPLNQPQHF | TRBV28 | 15 | TRBD1 | TRBJ1-5 | NA
TGTGCCTGGAGTGGGGAGCGGGAGAAAGCCGGGGAGCTGTTTTTT | CAWSGEREKAGELFF | TRBV30 | 15 | TRBD2 | TRBJ2-2 | NA
TGCGCCAGCAGCCCCGGGACAGGGGTCGGGGAGCTGTTTTTT | CASSPGTGVGELFF | TRBV5-1 | 14 | TRBD1 | TRBJ2-2 | NA
TGTGCCAGCAGCTTAATAAACACCATATATTTT | CASSLINTIYF | TRBV7-9 | 11 | NA | TRBJ1-3 | NA
TGTGCCAGCAGCGCAGGATCGTGGGTAGGAAACACCATATATTTT | CASSAGSWVGNTIYF | TRBV5-6 | 15 | NA | TRBJ1-3 | NA